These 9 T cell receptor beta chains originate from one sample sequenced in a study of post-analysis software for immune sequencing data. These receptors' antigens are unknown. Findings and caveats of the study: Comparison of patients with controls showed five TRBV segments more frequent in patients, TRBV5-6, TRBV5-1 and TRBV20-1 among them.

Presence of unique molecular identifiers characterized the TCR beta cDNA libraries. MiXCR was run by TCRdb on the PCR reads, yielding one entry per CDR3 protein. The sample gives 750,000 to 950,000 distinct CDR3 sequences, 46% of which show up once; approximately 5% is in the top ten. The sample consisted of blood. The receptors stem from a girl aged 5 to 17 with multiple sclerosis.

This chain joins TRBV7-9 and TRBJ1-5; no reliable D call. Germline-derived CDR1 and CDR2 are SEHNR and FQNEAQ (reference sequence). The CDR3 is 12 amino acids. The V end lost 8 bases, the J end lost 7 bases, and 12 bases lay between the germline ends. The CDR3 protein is CASGAGIQPQHF. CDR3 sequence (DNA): TGTGCCAGCGGTGCGGGAATACAGCCCCAGCATTTT.

CDR3 amino acids: CASSLSSQGGGTQYF. The CDR3 DNA follows: TGTGCCAGCAGTTTAAGTTCACAGGGCGGGGGGACCCAGTACTTC. This chain connects TRBV28 to TRBJ2-5; perhaps TRBD2 as D (7 bases). The CDR3 spans 15 residues. Germline V gives CDR1 MDHEN, CDR2 SYDVKM. The germline V and J ends were trimmed by 2 bases and 7 bases, with 17 bases remaining between them.

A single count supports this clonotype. The CDR3 loop is CASSEFAAGELFF. CDR3 coding DNA: TGTGCCAGCAGTGAATTCGCTGCCGGGGAGCTGTTTTTT. The rearrangement uses TRBV25-1 and TRBJ2-2; D unclear. This CDR3 is 13 amino acids long. CDR1 is MGHDK, CDR2 SYGVNS, per germline. Trimming took off 1 base at V and 6 bases at J, with 6 bases between the two ends.

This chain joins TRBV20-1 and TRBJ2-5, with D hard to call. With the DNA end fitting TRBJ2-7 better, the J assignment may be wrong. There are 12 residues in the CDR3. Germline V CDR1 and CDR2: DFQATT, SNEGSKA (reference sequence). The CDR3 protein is CSAQASTYEQYF. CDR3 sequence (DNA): TGCAGTGCCCAGGCTTCAACCTACGAGCAGTACTTC.

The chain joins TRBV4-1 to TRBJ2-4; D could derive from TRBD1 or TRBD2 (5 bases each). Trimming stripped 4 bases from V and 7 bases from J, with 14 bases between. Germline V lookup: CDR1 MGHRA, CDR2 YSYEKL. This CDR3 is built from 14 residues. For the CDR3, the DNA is TGCGCCAGCAGCCTAGAAAGGTGGGGGAACATTCAGTACTTC. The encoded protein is CASSLERWGNIQYF.

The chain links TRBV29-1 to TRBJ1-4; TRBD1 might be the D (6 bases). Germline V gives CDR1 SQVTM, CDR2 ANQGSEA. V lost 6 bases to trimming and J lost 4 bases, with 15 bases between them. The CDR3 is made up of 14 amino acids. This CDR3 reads CSVGTQAGNEKLFF. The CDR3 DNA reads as TGCAGCGTGGGGACACAAGCTGGTAATGAAAAACTGTTTTTT.

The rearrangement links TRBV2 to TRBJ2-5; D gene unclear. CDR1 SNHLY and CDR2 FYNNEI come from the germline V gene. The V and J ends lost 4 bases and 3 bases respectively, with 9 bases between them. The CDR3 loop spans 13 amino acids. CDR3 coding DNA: TGTGCCAGCAGTGTAGGATTCAAAGAGACCCAGTACTTC. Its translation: CASSVGFKETQYF.

The DNA for the CDR3 is TGTGCCAGCAGCCCAGCGAGGGGCGAGCAGTACTTC. Residues: CASSPARGEQYF. This chain uses TRBV7-9 with TRBJ2-7; D possibly matches TRBD1 or TRBD2 (5 bases each). V gave up 5 bases and J gave up 6 bases, with 11 bases separating them. The CDR3 sequence is 12 residues long. CDR1 is SEHNR, CDR2 FQNEAQ, per germline (reference sequence).

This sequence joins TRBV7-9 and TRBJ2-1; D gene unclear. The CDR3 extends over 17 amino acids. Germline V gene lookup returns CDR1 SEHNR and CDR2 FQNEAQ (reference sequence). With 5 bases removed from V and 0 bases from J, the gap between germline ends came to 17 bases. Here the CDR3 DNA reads TGTGCCAGCAGCCCCAGTTCCGGGTCCAGCTCCTACAATGAGCAGTTCTTC. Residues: CASSPSSGSSSYNEQFF.